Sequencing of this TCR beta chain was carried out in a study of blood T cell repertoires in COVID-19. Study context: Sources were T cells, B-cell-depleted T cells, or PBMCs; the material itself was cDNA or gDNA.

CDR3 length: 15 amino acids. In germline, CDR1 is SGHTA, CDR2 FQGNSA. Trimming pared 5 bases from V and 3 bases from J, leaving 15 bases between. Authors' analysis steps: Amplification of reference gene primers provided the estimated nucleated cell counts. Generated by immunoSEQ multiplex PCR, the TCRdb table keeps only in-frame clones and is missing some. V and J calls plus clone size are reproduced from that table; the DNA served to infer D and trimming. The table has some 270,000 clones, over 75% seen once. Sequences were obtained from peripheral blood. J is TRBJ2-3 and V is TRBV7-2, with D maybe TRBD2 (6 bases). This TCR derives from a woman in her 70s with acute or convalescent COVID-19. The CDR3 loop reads CASSPRRGPTDTQYF. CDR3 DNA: TGTGCCAGCAGCCCTCGGAGGGGCCCGACAGATACGCAGTATTTT. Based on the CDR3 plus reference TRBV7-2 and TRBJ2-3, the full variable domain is GAGVSQSPSNKVTEKGKDVELRCDPISGHTALYWYRQSLGQGLEFLIYFQGNSAPDKSGLPSDRFSAERTGGSVSTLTIQRTQQEDSAVYLCASSPRRGPTDTQYFGPGTRLTVL.